Listed below are T cell receptor beta chains from one sample, sequenced in a study of a mutant IDH1 vaccine in newly diagnosed glioma. No antigen has been identified for these receptors. Using immunoSEQ multiplex PCR, the repertoire was profiled, and TCRdb retains in-frame clones only, with some absent. There are about 58,000 clones in the sample; roughly 76% occur only once, and roughly 5.3% lies in the top ten. Sequenced here: PBMCs, sampled from a glioma patient whose treatment included an IDH1 peptide vaccine. These receptors originate from a man aged 35 to 55 with glioma. CDR3s include the opening cysteine and the closing phenylalanine or tryptophan. The D gene is left open where the match is weak. Expanded clones get a size class; other rows say once, few or many, or leave the size out.

v_gene	d_gene	j_gene	abundance	CDR3nt	CDR3aa
TRBV4-3	NA	TRBJ1-5	NA	TGCGCCAGCAGCCAAGATTGGAGGCTAAATCAGCCCCAGCATTTT	CASSQDWRLNQPQHF
TRBV21-1	NA	TRBJ2-3	NA	TGTGCCAGCAGCCTCCGACAGGGGGGAGATACGCAGTATTTT	CASSLRQGGDTQYF
TRBV6-5	NA	TRBJ2-5	NA	TGTGCCAGCAGTTACTTCGGGGCATCAGAGACCCAGTACTTC	CASSYFGASETQYF
TRBV18	NA	TRBJ1-5	NA	TGTGCCAGCTCACCACGTGCAGGGTTCGATCAGCCCCAGCATTTT	CASSPRAGFDQPQHF
TRBV5-1	TRBD1	TRBJ2-5	NA	TGCGCCAGCAGCTTGGGGACAGGCTCCGAGACCCAGTACTTC	CASSLGTGSETQYF
TRBV6-6	NA	TRBJ1-1	NA	TGTGCCAGCAGTCCGATGGTTCTTGGGAACACTGAAGCTTTCTTT	CASSPMVLGNTEAFF
TRBV9	NA	TRBJ2-3	NA	TGTGCCAGCAGCGTAACCGCAGATACGCAGTATTTT	CASSVTADTQYF
TRBV7-8	NA	TRBJ2-4	once	TGTGCCAGCAGCTTAGACGGCCTTGGAGCCAAAAACATTCAGTACTTC	CASSLDGLGAKNIQYF
TRBV7-2	NA	TRBJ2-1	NA	TGTGCCAGCAGCTACCGAGGGGGTTCCTCCCACAATGAGCAGTTCTTC	CASSYRGGSSHNEQFF
TRBV11-3	NA	TRBJ2-6	NA	TGTGCCAGCAGCTCGTCGGACAGTAGGGTAACCCCCGGAGGGGCCAACGTCCTGACTTTC	CASSSSDSRVTPGGANVLTF
TRBV29-1	NA	TRBJ2-5	NA	TGCAGCGTCGAAGGGGGGGCCGTGGAGACCCAGTACTTC	CSVEGGAVETQYF
TRBV4-2	NA	TRBJ1-3	NA	TGTGCCAGCAGCTCCGGGACCTCCGTCCTCTCTGGAAACACCATATATTTT	CASSSGTSVLSGNTIYF
TRBV2	NA	TRBJ1-2	NA	TGTGCCAGCAGTGAACAGGGGAAAAACTATGGCTACACCTTC	CASSEQGKNYGYTF
TRBV7-8	NA	TRBJ1-4	NA	TGTGCCAGCAGCCCCGGACCTACTAGGGAAAAACTGTTTTTT	CASSPGPTREKLFF
TRBV11-3	NA	TRBJ2-2	NA	TGTGCCAGCAGCTTAGATCCAGGGACCGGGGAGCTGTTTTTT	CASSLDPGTGELFF
TRBV14	NA	TRBJ1-1	NA	TGTGCCAGCAGCCAGTGGAGAGTTGGCACTGAAGCTTTCTTT	CASSQWRVGTEAFF
TRBV29-1	TRBD2	TRBJ2-7	NA	TGCAGCGTTGGGAAGCTAGCGGGAGGGTTGTCCTACGAGCAGTACTTC	CSVGKLAGGLSYEQYF
TRBV2	TRBD2	TRBJ2-5	NA	TGTGCCAGCAGCGAAGGAGTGACTAGCGGGAGGGAGACCCAGTACTTC	CASSEGVTSGRETQYF
TRBV10-3	TRBD1	TRBJ1-4	NA	TGTGCCATCAGTGAGGGGGGGACAGGAGGGGAAAAACTGTTTTTT	CAISEGGTGGEKLFF
TRBV27	NA	TRBJ1-2	NA	TGTGCCAGCAGTTTATTAGGGGTGCCAGTTGATGGCTACACCTTC	CASSLLGVPVDGYTF
TRBV7-9	NA	TRBJ2-5	NA	TGTGCCAGCAGCTACGCCAGGGGCTGGGTCGGGACCCAGTACTTC	CASSYARGWVGTQYF
TRBV10-3	NA	TRBJ1-5	once	TGTGCCATCAGCGACACAGGGTACGGTCAGCCCCAGCATTTT	CAISDTGYGQPQHF
TRBV6-5	NA	TRBJ1-1	few	TGTGCCAGCACTTACTCAGGGACGGTCAACACTGAAGCTTTCTTT	CASTYSGTVNTEAFF
TRBV7-2	NA	TRBJ1-2	NA	TGTGCCAGCAGCTTGTATCCCGCCGGTCAGGCCTCTAACTATGGCTACACCTTC	CASSLYPAGQASNYGYTF
TRBV5-1	TRBD1	TRBJ1-6	NA	TGCGCCAGCAGCCCAACGACAGGGGGCGATTCACCCCTCCACTTT	CASSPTTGGDSPLHF
TRBV4-2	NA	TRBJ2-7	NA	TGTGCCAGCAGCCAAGATCCCAGGGAGGACGAGCAGTACTTC	CASSQDPREDEQYF
TRBV10-3	NA	TRBJ2-1	NA	TGTGCCATCATGGGGCTAGTTGGGAATGAGCAGTTCTTC	CAIMGLVGNEQFF
TRBV19	TRBD1	TRBJ1-1	NA	TGTGCCAGTAGTCTTCTTCAGGGGGCGCCGAGCACTGAAGCTTTCTTT	CASSLLQGAPSTEAFF
TRBV11-3	NA	TRBJ2-5	NA	TGTGCCAGCAGCCTTATCCCCGGGACACAAGAGACCCAGTACTTC	CASSLIPGTQETQYF
TRBV10-3	NA	TRBJ2-2	NA	TGTGCCATCAGTGATCTGAACACCGGGGAGCTGTTTTTT	CAISDLNTGELFF
TRBV28	TRBD1	TRBJ1-1	few	TGTGCCAGCAGTTTGCAGGGGGCGACTGAAGCTTTCTTT	CASSLQGATEAFF
TRBV19	TRBD1	TRBJ1-2	NA	TGTGCCAGTAGTATACTCAGGGGGCTGCATGGCTACACCTTC	CASSILRGLHGYTF
TRBV7-9	NA	TRBJ1-1	NA	TGTGCCAGCAGCTCAAATACAGGATTGAACACTGAAGCTTTCTTT	CASSSNTGLNTEAFF
TRBV5-1	NA	TRBJ2-1	NA	TGCGCCAGCAGCTTGGCGCCGACAGCTTACTCTGAGCAGTTCTTC	CASSLAPTAYSEQFF
TRBV21-1	NA	TRBJ2-5	NA	TGTGCCAGCAGCTGGGGGTTCCAAGAGACCCAGTACTTC	CASSWGFQETQYF
TRBV6-5	NA	TRBJ1-6	few	TGTGCCAGCAGTTTTACAGGGACCTTCGGGACACCCCTCCACTTT	CASSFTGTFGTPLHF
TRBV6-5	NA	TRBJ1-5	NA	TGTGCCAGCAGTGCTAGTGGGTATAGCAATCAGCCCCAGCATTTT	CASSASGYSNQPQHF
TRBV5-1	TRBD1	TRBJ1-4	few	TGCGCCAGCAGCCCAGGGGGCATTGGTGAAAAACTGTTTTTT	CASSPGGIGEKLFF
TRBV7-3	NA	TRBJ2-1	NA	TGTGCCAGCAGCTTATTTCACTTTGACAATGAGCAGTTCTTC	CASSLFHFDNEQFF
TRBV7-2	NA	TRBJ1-6	NA	TGTGCCAGCAGCTTAATAGGCCCCGCGGACCACCTCCACTTT	CASSLIGPADHLHF
TRBV4-3	TRBD1	TRBJ2-5	NA	TGCGCCAGCAGCAGAACAGGGGGCGAGACCCAGTACTTC	CASSRTGGETQYF
TRBV15	NA	TRBJ2-1	NA	TGTGCCACCAGCAGAGGGGGTACAGCCTACAATGAGCAGTTCTTC	CATSRGGTAYNEQFF
TRBV4-1	NA	TRBJ1-1	few	TGCGCCAGCAGCCAAAACACTGAAGCTTTCTTT	CASSQNTEAFF
TRBV6-5	NA	TRBJ1-5	NA	TGTGCCAGCAGTTACGGGAGGAATCAGCCCCAGCATTTT	CASSYGRNQPQHF
TRBV27	TRBD2	TRBJ2-1	NA	TGTGCCAGCGCCCACGGGACTAGAGGGAACAATGAGCAGTTCTTC	CASAHGTRGNNEQFF
TRBV2	NA	TRBJ2-7	NA	TGTGCCAGCAGTGAACTTGTCAGCTTTCCTAGCTCCTACGAGCAGTACTTC	CASSELVSFPSSYEQYF
TRBV6-6	TRBD1	TRBJ1-2	NA	TGTGCCAGCAGTTACGCCCATATGACAGGGTATGGCTACACCTTC	CASSYAHMTGYGYTF
TRBV19	NA	TRBJ2-7	NA	TGTGCCAGTAGTATCGATGGTAGCGGAAGCTACGAGCAGTACTTC	CASSIDGSGSYEQYF
TRBV30	NA	TRBJ2-5	NA	TGTGCCTGGAGTATAGGACCCCTTTGGACCCAGTACTTC	CAWSIGPLWTQYF
TRBV12-5	TRBD2	TRBJ2-3	NA	TGTGCTAGTGAGGCGGAGGCGGGAGTGGCCGCCCCCAGGTATTTT	CASEAEAGVAAPRYF
TRBV5-5	TRBD1	TRBJ2-7	once	TGTGCCAGCAGCTTCGGGACAGGAGACTACGAGCAGTACTTC	CASSFGTGDYEQYF
TRBV6-5	NA	TRBJ2-2	NA	TGTGCCAGCAGTTACTCGATCCAGGGGAGCGGGGAGCTGTTTTTT	CASSYSIQGSGELFF
TRBV9	NA	TRBJ1-4	few	TGTGCCAGCAGCGTAGGGCAGATTGGTAATGAAAAACTGTTTTTT	CASSVGQIGNEKLFF
TRBV11-2	NA	TRBJ1-3	few	TGTGCCAGCAGCTTAGGGACATCCTCTGGAAACACCATATATTTT	CASSLGTSSGNTIYF